The 9 T cell receptor beta chains below come from one sample, sequenced in a study of cytomegalovirus exposure and HLA in healthy donors. The PCR had 60 Vbeta and 13 Jbeta primers. TCRdb's copy holds only in-frame clones and misses some; the assay was immunoSEQ multiplex PCR. The profile shows 180,000 or so clones, over 60% of them singletons. The sequencing input was PBMCs. The receptors shown here come from a woman between 45 and 60 years old in good health and CMV-seronegative.

This chain joins TRBV2 and TRBJ2-7, with a weak D call TRBD1 (6 bases). Trimming left V 0 bases short and J 1 base short, with 10 bases between. Germline V gives CDR1 SNHLY, CDR2 FYNNEI. The CDR3 contains 15 residues. CDR3 sequence: CASSEASRGSYEQYF. In DNA, the CDR3 is TGTGCCAGCAGTGAAGCGTCCAGGGGATCCTACGAGCAGTACTTC.

The rearrangement joins TRBV28 to TRBJ2-5; D possibly corresponds to TRBD2 (6 bases). Judging by the DNA end, TRBJ2-7 fits better; the J call may be wrong. This CDR3 comprises 13 residues. Germline CDR1 reads MDHEN; CDR2 reads SYDVKM. This chain's CDR3 is CASSRDFPYEQYF. CDR3 DNA sequence: TGTGCCAGCAGTAGGGACTTCCCCTACGAGCAGTACTTC.

V and J are TRBV15 and TRBJ1-5; the D is unclear. The length of the CDR3 is 12 residues. The V and J ends lost 5 bases and 8 bases respectively, with 10 bases between them. Germline values: CDR1 LNHNV, CDR2 YYDKDF (reference sequence). As DNA, the CDR3 is TGTGCCACCAGCCCGACTGGCAAGCCCCAGCATTTT. This codes for CATSPTGKPQHF.

This clone was counted only a few times. The rearrangement links TRBV5-4 to TRBJ1-1; 8 positions match TRBD1. The CDR3 sequence is 15 residues long. V shed 4 bases, J shed 2 bases, and the junction held 7 bases outside the gene matches. The V gene's germline CDR1 is SGHNT and CDR2 YYREEE (reference sequence). CDR3 residues: CASSPTGGENTEAFF. CDR3 DNA sequence: TGTGCCAGCAGCCCAACAGGGGGAGAAAACACTGAAGCTTTCTTT.

This chain joins TRBV7-2 and TRBJ1-6, with D unresolved. The CDR3 has 14 amino acids. Per germline, CDR1 SGHTA and CDR2 FQGNSA. Trimming cost V 5 bases and J 6 bases, with 11 bases left between them. The CDR3: CASSPQILNSPLHF. Written as DNA, the CDR3 is TGTGCCAGCAGCCCACAGATACTTAATTCACCCCTCCACTTT.

The chain carries TRBV9 and TRBJ2-7; 8 bases fit TRBD1. The germline gives CDR1 SGDLS, CDR2 YYNGEE. V shed 0 bases, J shed 3 bases, and the junction held 5 bases outside the gene matches. The CDR3 is 15 residues long. DNA of the CDR3: TGTGCCAGCAGCGTAGGAGTGACAGGGGTCTACGAGCAGTACTTC. Translating it yields CASSVGVTGVYEQYF.

In its sample, this clone was seen a few times. The chain employs TRBV27 and TRBJ2-1; TRBD1 is a possible D gene (5 bases). From germline, CDR1 is MNHEY and CDR2 SMNVEV (reference sequence). This CDR3 has 15 amino acids. Trimming removed 3 bases at V and 2 bases at J, with 11 bases between. The chain's CDR3 is CASSFSRQTYNEQFF. The CDR3 DNA sequence: TGTGCCAGCAGTTTCTCCCGACAGACCTACAATGAGCAGTTCTTC.

There are a few counts of this clone. The sample contains more than one DNA sequence encoding this CDR3. The gene calls are TRBV5-4 and TRBJ2-5, with 13 bases aligning to TRBD2. The CDR3 has 16 residues. V gave up 4 bases and J gave up 1 base; unmatched junction bases: 4. In germline, CDR1 is SGHNT, CDR2 YYREEE (reference sequence). The CDR3 DNA sequence: TGTGCCAGCAGCGGAGGACTAGCGGGAGTCCAAGAGACCCAGTACTTC. Translating it yields CASSGGLAGVQETQYF.

The V call is TRBV9, the J call TRBJ2-1; D perhaps matches TRBD2 (6 bases). The germline V gene has CDR1 SGDLS and CDR2 YYNGEE. V was cut by 3 bases and J by 0 bases, with 13 bases left in between. The CDR3 length is 16 residues. CDR3 region: CASSGGLSSSYNEQFF. For the CDR3, the DNA is TGTGCCAGCAGCGGTGGACTATCAAGCTCCTACAATGAGCAGTTCTTC.